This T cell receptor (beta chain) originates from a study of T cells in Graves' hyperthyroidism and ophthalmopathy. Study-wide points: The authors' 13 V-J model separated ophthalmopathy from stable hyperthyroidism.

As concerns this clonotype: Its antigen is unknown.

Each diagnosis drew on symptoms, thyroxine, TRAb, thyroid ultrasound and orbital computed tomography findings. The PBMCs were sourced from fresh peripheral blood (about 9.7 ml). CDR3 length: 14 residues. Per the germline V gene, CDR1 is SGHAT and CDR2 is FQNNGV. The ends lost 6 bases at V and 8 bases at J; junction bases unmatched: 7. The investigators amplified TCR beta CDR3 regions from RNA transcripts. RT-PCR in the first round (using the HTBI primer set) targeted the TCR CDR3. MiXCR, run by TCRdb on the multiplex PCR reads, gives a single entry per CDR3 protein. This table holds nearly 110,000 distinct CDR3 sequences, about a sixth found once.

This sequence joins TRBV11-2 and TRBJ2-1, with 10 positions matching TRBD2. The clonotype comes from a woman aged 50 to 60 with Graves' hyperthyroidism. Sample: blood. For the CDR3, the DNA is TGTGCCAGCAGTCCTAGCGGGAGAGGATATGAGCAGTTCTTC. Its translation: CASSPSGRGYEQFF.